This T cell receptor beta chain was captured in a study of blood T cell repertoires in COVID-19. The wider study: Whether acute or convalescent, the COVID-19 samples came from the United States, Italy and Spain. PBMCs, B-cell-depleted T cells, or T cells were the source of the cDNA or gDNA that made up the material.

Authors' data handling: The authors estimated nucleated cell counts from reference gene primer amplification. The data were produced by immunoSEQ multiplex PCR, yet TCRdb's version contains in-frame clones alone and is incomplete. V and J calls and clone size follow that table, whereas D and trimming were derived from the DNA. The repertoire consists of about 53,000 clones, with over 70% occurring once and the leading ten covering just under 15%. Germline-derived CDR1 and CDR2 are MNHEY and SMNVEV (reference sequence). The CDR3 contains 18 residues. Trimming took 4 bases from V and 1 from J, leaving 17 bases between them.

This TCR was sampled from a human donor with active or convalescent COVID-19. The donor label of this sample is uncertain. What was sequenced was peripheral blood. The V gene is TRBV27, the J gene TRBJ2-6; D might be TRBD1 (7 bases). CDR3 coding DNA: TGTGCCAGCAGTTCCCAACAGGGGAGCGGGTCTGGGGCCAACGTCCTGACTTTC. Amino acid sequence: CASSSQQGSGSGANVLTF.